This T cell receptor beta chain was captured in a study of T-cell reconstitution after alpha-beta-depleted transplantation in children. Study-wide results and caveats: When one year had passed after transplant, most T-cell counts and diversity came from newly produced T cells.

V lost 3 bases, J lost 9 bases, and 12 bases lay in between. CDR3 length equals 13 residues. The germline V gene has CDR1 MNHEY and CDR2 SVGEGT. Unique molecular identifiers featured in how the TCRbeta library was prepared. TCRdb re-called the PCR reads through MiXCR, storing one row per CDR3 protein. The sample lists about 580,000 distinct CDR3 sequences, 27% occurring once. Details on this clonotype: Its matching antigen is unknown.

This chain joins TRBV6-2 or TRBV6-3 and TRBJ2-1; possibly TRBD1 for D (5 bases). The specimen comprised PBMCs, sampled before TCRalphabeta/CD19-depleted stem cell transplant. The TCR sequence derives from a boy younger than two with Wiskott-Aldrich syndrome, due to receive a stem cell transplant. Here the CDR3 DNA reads TGTGCCAGCAGTTATGGGGCAGGGCTTGAGCAGTTCTTC. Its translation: CASSYGAGLEQFF.